Shown below are 18 T cell receptor beta chains from a single sample sequenced in a study of identical twins. TCRdb recomputed calls from the 5' RACE reads with MiXCR, one row per CDR3 protein. The data contain some 600,000 distinct CDR3 sequences, roughly 7.2% of them singletons. Separately, the same data were catalogued under a study of yellow fever vaccine responses in identical twins.

Sequencing was done on a sample of PBMCs. Source of these receptors: a woman between 18 and 30 years old in good health.

The chain recombines TRBV29-1 with TRBJ1-4; 7 positions agree with TRBD1. The CDR3 runs 11 residues. Germline CDR1 reads SQVTM; CDR2 reads ANQGSEA. The trim removed 3 bases at V and 14 bases at J, leaving 6 bases unmatched. CDR3 loop: CSVESGGRLFF. The CDR3, as DNA: TGCAGCGTTGAGTCAGGGGGTCGTCTGTTTTTT.

V gene TRBV29-1 combines with J gene TRBJ1-1; 7 positions match TRBD1. This CDR3 spans 12 amino acids. Germline CDR1 and CDR2: SQVTM and ANQGSEA. V gave up 7 bases and J gave up 7 bases; unmatched junction bases: 9. CDR3 in DNA: TGCAGCGCTCGACAGGGTGGGGTTGAAGCTTTCTTT. Translated, it gives CSARQGGVEAFF.

This clonotype was counted only a few times. The chain carries TRBV20-1 and TRBJ2-3; D tentatively fits TRBD1 or TRBD2 (6 bases each). Germline V gives CDR1 DFQATT, CDR2 SNEGSKA (reference sequence). The CDR3 covers 15 residues. The V end lost 6 bases, the J end lost 1 base, and 17 bases lay between the germline ends. The CDR3 region has the DNA TGCAGTGCCCATTCGGGGGCGGGCCGCACAGATACGCAGTATTTT. Protein sequence: CSAHSGAGRTDTQYF.

The chain is built from TRBV6-1 and TRBJ2-5; D perhaps matches TRBD1 (6 bases). V lost 4 bases to trimming and J lost 5 bases, with 14 bases between them. Looked up from germline, CDR1 is MNHNS and CDR2 is SASEGT. The CDR3 loop spans 14 amino acids. CDR3 DNA sequence: TGTGCCAGCAGTGGCAAGACAGGATGGGAGACCCAGTACTTC. Its protein is CASSGKTGWETQYF.

This clonotype was detected many times. The chain uses TRBV12-3 or TRBV12-4 and TRBJ2-1, with 9 bases that match TRBD1. V gave up 6 bases and J gave up 7 bases; unmatched junction bases: 10. The CDR3 runs 15 residues. CDR3 nucleotide sequence: TGTGCCAGCAGACCCGGGACAGGGATGAGGAATGAGCAGTTCTTC. Its protein is CASRPGTGMRNEQFF.

This clonotype was recorded a few times. V and J are TRBV4-1 and TRBJ2-3; D remains unclear. Germline V CDR1 and CDR2: MGHRA, YSYEKL. V was cut by 0 bases and J by 4 bases, with 8 bases left in between. The CDR3 extends over 14 amino acids. CDR3 coding DNA: TGCGCCAGCAGCCAAGAGGATCTAGCAGATACGCAGTATTTT. Residues: CASSQEDLADTQYF.

This chain links TRBV10-3 with TRBJ1-2; D unclear. The germline gives CDR1 ENHRY, CDR2 SYGVKD. Trimming took off 3 bases at V and 5 bases at J, with 13 bases between the two ends. There are 14 residues in the CDR3. Here the CDR3 reads CAISEEVPAYGYTF. CDR3 bases: TGTGCCATCAGTGAAGAGGTACCCGCGTATGGCTACACCTTC.

This clonotype has a count of ten or more. The chain uses TRBV28 and TRBJ2-2; the D gene is possibly TRBD1 (5 bases). Trimming shortened V by 1 base and J by 5 bases, and 17 bases separated the two germline ends. CDR3 size: 17 residues. The germline CDR1 and CDR2 sequences are MDHEN and SYDVKM. The CDR3 coding sequence is TGTGCCAGCAGTTTATCCCGACAGCACGCCGAGACCGGGGAGCTGTTTTTT. This codes for CASSLSRQHAETGELFF.

This clonotype was seen at least ten times. V gene TRBV12-3 or TRBV12-4 combines with J gene TRBJ2-1; D might be TRBD1 or TRBD2, each matching 5 bases. This CDR3 is built from 14 residues. Trimming removed 6 bases from V and 5 bases from J, with 14 bases in between. This chain's CDR3 is CASRIRDGHNEQFF. The DNA for the CDR3 is TGTGCCAGCAGGATCCGGGACGGACACAATGAGCAGTTCTTC.

This clonotype has only a few counts. The chain uses TRBV18 and TRBJ1-1, with TRBD1 as a possible D gene (5 bases). Germline V CDR1 and CDR2: KGHSH, LQKENI. V was cut by 2 bases and J by 5 bases, with 18 bases left in between. There are 16 residues in the CDR3. This chain's CDR3 is CASSPIQGQWRTEAFF. CDR3 DNA: TGTGCCAGCTCACCAATCCAGGGTCAATGGAGGACTGAAGCTTTCTTT.

This clonotype occurred a few times. The J gene is TRBJ1-3, the V gene TRBV7-8; TRBD1 matches 7 bases. V lost 5 bases to trimming and J lost 4 bases; unmatched junction nucleotides: 5. There are 14 residues in the CDR3. Germline CDR1 is SGHVS and CDR2 is FQNEAQ. CDR3 amino acids: CASSPQGIGNTIYF. CDR3 in DNA: TGTGCCAGCAGCCCACAGGGGATCGGAAACACCATATATTTT.

The rearrangement joins TRBV29-1 to TRBJ2-3; D is uncertain. This CDR3 spans 15 amino acids. V was clipped by 5 bases and J by 2 bases, with 17 bases between them. In germline, CDR1 is SQVTM, CDR2 ANQGSEA. The CDR3 protein is CSVQLFGAYTDTQYF. The CDR3 coding sequence is TGCAGCGTTCAACTCTTCGGCGCTTACACAGATACGCAGTATTTT.

There are many counts of this clonotype. J is TRBJ2-3 and V is TRBV11-2, with a tentative D call TRBD2 (6 bases). The CDR3 runs 16 residues. Looked up from germline, CDR1 is SGHAT and CDR2 is FQNNGV. The ends were cut back, 5 bases at V and 0 bases at J, with 15 bases in the middle. This CDR3 is CASSQAGTVSTDTQYF. DNA for the CDR3: TGTGCCAGCAGCCAAGCGGGTACAGTTAGCACAGATACGCAGTATTTT. The complete variable domain, with remaining parts taken from reference TRBV11-2 and TRBJ2-3, reads EAGVAQSPRYKIIEKRQSVAFWCNPISGHATLYWYQQILGQGPKLLIQFQNNGVVDDSQLPKDRFSAERLKGVDSTLKIQPAKLEDSAVYLCASSQAGTVSTDTQYFGPGTRLTVL.

The V gene is TRBV3-1, the J gene TRBJ2-1; perhaps TRBD1 as D (6 bases). With 5 bases removed from V and 7 bases from J, the gap between germline ends came to 12 bases. CDR1 and CDR2 from the germline V gene are LGHDT and YNNKEL (reference sequence). The CDR3 covers 13 residues. The CDR3 loop is CASSSDRFNEQFF. The CDR3 bases are TGTGCCAGCAGCTCGGACAGATTTAATGAGCAGTTCTTC.

The chain combines TRBV9 with TRBJ1-1; the D is unclear. The CDR3 extends over 13 amino acids. V was trimmed by 3 bases and J by 7 bases, leaving 13 bases between them. Germline CDR1 and CDR2: SGDLS and YYNGEE. CDR3 coding DNA: TGTGCCAGCAGCGGGACCTATGGAGGTGAAGCTTTCTTT. As protein: CASSGTYGGEAFF.

This clonotype was seen only a few times. The V and J genes are TRBV27 and TRBJ2-7, with TRBD2 matching 7 bases. CDR1 is MNHEY, CDR2 SMNVEV, per germline (reference sequence). The CDR3 length is 13 residues. J lost 6 bases, V lost 4 bases, and 6 bases had no gene match. CDR3 bases: TGTGCCAGCAGTTCTCGGGGGGTGAGCGAGCAGTACGTC. Translation: CASSSRGVSEQYV.

The chain joins TRBV7-9 to TRBJ2-2; D unresolved. The CDR3 covers 14 residues. Trimming cost V 5 bases and J 2 bases, with 9 bases left between them. CDR1 and CDR2 from the germline V gene are SEHNR and FQNEAQ (reference sequence). CDR3 protein: CASSTPPNTGELFF. CDR3 sequence (DNA): TGTGCCAGCAGCACTCCGCCCAACACCGGGGAGCTGTTTTTT.

This clonotype was recorded a few times. V is TRBV5-5 and J is TRBJ2-2, with TRBD1 matching over 9 bases. The germline gives CDR1 SGHKS, CDR2 YYEKEE (reference sequence). J gave up 7 bases and V 4 bases, and 8 bases lay outside the gene matches. The CDR3 has 15 amino acids. The CDR3 reads CASSIFTGGGGELFF. DNA of the CDR3: TGTGCCAGCAGCATATTTACAGGGGGCGGCGGGGAGCTGTTTTTT.